This TCR beta chain was sequenced during a study of T cells in Graves' hyperthyroidism and ophthalmopathy. General study results and limits: By a 13 V-J model, ophthalmopathy was set apart from stable hyperthyroidism.

This clonotype was seen a few times. Its antigen is not known. Regions amplified from RNA transcripts were the TCR beta CDR3 regions. Researchers ran a first-round RT-PCR on the TCR CDR3 using the HTBI primer set. Via MiXCR, TCRdb re-called the multiplex PCR reads, giving one row per CDR3 protein. Of 300,000 to 500,000 distinct CDR3 sequences in the sample, roughly 13% were seen once. The cohort's ophthalmopathy patients, a group with duration under 3 months, had a Clinical Activity Score of at least 3 and a NOSPECS grade of at least 4. The V gene lost 6 bases and the J gene lost 10 bases, with 18 bases spanning the gap. The CDR3 length is 12 residues. Germline V lookup: CDR1 SQVTM, CDR2 ANQGSEA.

This TCR was sampled from a man in his fifties or sixties with Graves' ophthalmopathy. Specimen: blood. V gene TRBV29-1 combines with J gene TRBJ1-1; D possibly corresponds to TRBD1 (5 bases). The CDR3 coding sequence is TGCAGCGTAATCGTTAGGGTGAGGGGAGCTTTCTTT. Encoded protein: CSVIVRVRGAFF.